A selection of T cell receptor beta chains follows, all from one sample in a study of T cell responses to AZD1222 COVID-19 vaccine. Produced via immunoSEQ multiplex PCR; TCRdb's table is partial and in-frame only. The repertoire includes some 140,000 clones, roughly nine tenths of them detected once, and roughly 8.9% sits in the top ten. The sample was peripheral blood, taken 28 days after the second AZD1222 dose. All receptors derive from an adult who received the AZD1222 COVID-19 vaccine. Each CDR3 is given without its conserved first and last residue.

CDR3 protein: ASSILDGAGTQY
V gene: TRBV19
J gene: TRBJ2-5

CDR3 protein: ASSGGQGAPDTQY
V gene: TRBV5-1
J gene: TRBJ2-3

CDR3 protein: ASSLLSRGASYNEQF
V gene: TRBV5-4
J gene: TRBJ2-1

CDR3 protein: ASSPPPGRNQPQH
V gene: TRBV27
J gene: TRBJ1-5

CDR3 protein: ASRTGLDNEQF
V gene: TRBV7-2
J gene: TRBJ2-1

CDR3 protein: ASSTPGTASPSSTDTQY
V gene: TRBV19
J gene: TRBJ2-3

CDR3 protein: ASSEQGNYGYT
V gene: TRBV2
J gene: TRBJ1-2

CDR3 protein: ASSIRGLAGKWANTGELF
V gene: TRBV7-9
J gene: TRBJ2-2

CDR3 protein: AWSRNSYQPQH
V gene: TRBV30
J gene: TRBJ1-5

CDR3 protein: ASSPPLSPYEQY
V gene: TRBV18
J gene: TRBJ2-7

CDR3 protein: ASSSNRGIYEQY
V gene: TRBV6-5
J gene: TRBJ2-7

CDR3 protein: ATSDSRPQGSVANAYEQY
V gene: TRBV24-1
J gene: TRBJ2-7

CDR3 protein: ASSQGHFGNSPLH
V gene: TRBV4-1
J gene: TRBJ1-6

CDR3 protein: ASSEVGSSGANVLT
V gene: TRBV2
J gene: TRBJ2-6

CDR3 protein: ASGLLGTHSNQPQH
V gene: TRBV19
J gene: TRBJ1-5

CDR3 protein: ASRPQVNYGYT
V gene: TRBV6-5
J gene: TRBJ1-2

CDR3 protein: ASSLPRTTGNTIY
V gene: TRBV4-1
J gene: TRBJ1-3

CDR3 protein: ASSFGPTEAF
V gene: TRBV11-2
J gene: TRBJ1-1

CDR3 protein: ASLGASGTNEQF
V gene: TRBV18
J gene: TRBJ2-1

CDR3 protein: ASSPSSSGDTQY
V gene: TRBV7-2
J gene: TRBJ2-3

CDR3 protein: ASSPRDTLKDGYT
V gene: TRBV7-2
J gene: TRBJ1-2

CDR3 protein: ASSPTTGGVGNQPQH
V gene: TRBV18
J gene: TRBJ1-5

CDR3 protein: ASSQRTGGTEAF
V gene: TRBV4-1
J gene: TRBJ1-1

CDR3 protein: ASSHEEARNYGYT
V gene: TRBV4-1
J gene: TRBJ1-2

CDR3 protein: ASSRLTVGSSADTQY
V gene: TRBV5-4
J gene: TRBJ2-3

CDR3 protein: ASSQAGTGNTGELF
V gene: TRBV3-1/TRBV3-2
J gene: TRBJ2-2

CDR3 protein: ASSVPLGNGNTEAF
V gene: TRBV7-9
J gene: TRBJ1-1

CDR3 protein: ASSWGTEAF
V gene: TRBV6-5
J gene: TRBJ1-1

CDR3 protein: ASSSATGADLSTDTQY
V gene: TRBV5-4
J gene: TRBJ2-3

CDR3 protein: ASSQGSVNTEAF
V gene: TRBV14
J gene: TRBJ1-1

CDR3 protein: ASSLQGAAIGAQY
V gene: TRBV5-6
J gene: TRBJ2-5

CDR3 protein: ATNPGANSNQPQH
V gene: TRBV2
J gene: TRBJ1-5

CDR3 protein: ASSSDGEKLF
V gene: TRBV5-1
J gene: TRBJ1-4

CDR3 protein: ASSQDPDRGTNEKLF
V gene: TRBV4-2
J gene: TRBJ1-4

CDR3 protein: SASSQDVSSGNTIY
V gene: TRBV20-1
J gene: TRBJ1-3

CDR3 protein: ASSLGNQPQH
V gene: TRBV12-3/TRBV12-4
J gene: TRBJ1-5

CDR3 protein: ATRPAGGDYGYT
V gene: TRBV10-3
J gene: TRBJ1-2

CDR3 protein: ASSPLQGKGYT
V gene: TRBV6-5
J gene: TRBJ1-2

CDR3 protein: ASSSLYRGSQETQY
V gene: TRBV11-2
J gene: TRBJ2-5

CDR3 protein: ASSHDRFNEQF
V gene: TRBV3-1/TRBV3-2
J gene: TRBJ2-1

CDR3 protein: ASTPQVWIQPQH
V gene: TRBV19
J gene: TRBJ1-5

CDR3 protein: ASGEGGQRQPQH
V gene: TRBV12-5
J gene: TRBJ1-5

CDR3 protein: ASSSLAGGPDTQY
V gene: TRBV28
J gene: TRBJ2-3

CDR3 protein: ASSPGQASYSNQPQH
V gene: TRBV27
J gene: TRBJ1-5

CDR3 protein: ASSLQGGQPQH
V gene: TRBV5-5
J gene: TRBJ1-5

CDR3 protein: ASKDRVSDTQY
V gene: TRBV6-5
J gene: TRBJ2-3

CDR3 protein: ASSLAWTVTAYEQY
V gene: TRBV5-5
J gene: TRBJ2-7

CDR3 protein: ASSIYQGAAF
V gene: TRBV19
J gene: TRBJ1-1

CDR3 protein: ASSYSDSLNYGYT
V gene: TRBV6-2/TRBV6-3
J gene: TRBJ1-2

CDR3 protein: ASSPVVGGRLRAF
V gene: TRBV7-7
J gene: TRBJ1-1

CDR3 protein: ASSPRTGSNTEAF
V gene: TRBV18
J gene: TRBJ1-1

CDR3 protein: ASSLSAGLSGNTIY
V gene: TRBV28
J gene: TRBJ1-3

CDR3 protein: ASSRSGSESPAD
V gene: TRBV7-9
J gene: TRBJ1-2

CDR3 protein: SASRAGNYEQY
V gene: TRBV20-1
J gene: TRBJ2-7

CDR3 protein: ASLRGYNYGYT
V gene: TRBV6-5
J gene: TRBJ1-2

CDR3 protein: AATLGGGNTGELF
V gene: TRBV7-9
J gene: TRBJ2-2

CDR3 protein: ATGTSGDNEQF
V gene: TRBV10-1
J gene: TRBJ2-1

CDR3 protein: ASSPPQRDRPQETQY
V gene: TRBV6-4
J gene: TRBJ2-5

CDR3 protein: AWRGGMAPPYTEAF
V gene: TRBV30
J gene: TRBJ1-1